This T cell receptor (beta chain) was sequenced in a study of blood T cell repertoires in COVID-19. Across the whole study: Researchers got acute and convalescent COVID-19 samples from the United States, Italy and Spain. Sources were T cells, B-cell-depleted T cells, or PBMCs; the material itself was cDNA or gDNA.

V lost 5 bases and J 9 bases, leaving 20 bases between the germline ends. Per germline, CDR1 MNHEY and CDR2 SMNVEV (reference sequence). CDR3 length equals 16 residues. Authors' data handling: Amplification from reference gene primers served as the basis for estimated nucleated cell counts. TCRdb's table, derived via immunoSEQ multiplex PCR, lists solely in-frame clones and lacks some. V, J and clone size derive from that table, while D and trimming were established from the DNA sequence. Seen here are under 100,000 clones, 80% to 90% observed once, and the top ten hold about 15%. The source is a human donor in a cohort sampled during active COVID-19. The V and J genes are TRBV27 and TRBJ1-6; D gene unclear. Sequences were obtained from peripheral blood. This CDR3 is CASSIRSGTAISPLHF. The CDR3 DNA is TGTGCCAGCAGTATACGATCCGGCACAGCAATTTCACCCCTCCACTTT.